The rows below give T cell receptor beta chains drawn from one sample of a study of cytotoxic CD8 clonotypes in ibrutinib-treated CLL. Measured with immunoSEQ multiplex PCR; TCRdb has only the in-frame clones, and not every one. The data contain some 300,000 clones, 80% of them singletons. This sample comprised PBMCs, obtained before ibrutinib treatment. These receptors originate from a human donor with chronic lymphocytic leukemia. The CDR3 runs from the conserved cysteine through the conserved F or W. Fields, in order: CDR3 protein, CDR3 DNA, V gene, CDR3 length, D gene, clone size, J gene. A D gene is named only where the DNA matches it firmly. Clone size is not always given. Where it is, it says once, few, many or a class for expanded clones.

cdr3_aa: CASRPSAATPLF; cdr3_nt: TGTGCCAGCAGACCCTCGGCAGCGACTCCCCTCTTC; v_call: TRBV28; cdr3_length: 12; d_call: -; clone_size: -; j_call: TRBJ1-2
cdr3_aa: CASGSPNQPQHF; cdr3_nt: TGTGCTAGTGGTTCTCCTAATCAGCCCCAGCATTTT; v_call: TRBV12-5; cdr3_length: 12; d_call: -; clone_size: -; j_call: TRBJ1-5
cdr3_aa: CAWSAGGNQPQHF; cdr3_nt: TGTGCCTGGAGTGCGGGGGGCAATCAGCCCCAGCATTTT; v_call: TRBV30; cdr3_length: 13; d_call: -; clone_size: -; j_call: TRBJ1-5
cdr3_aa: CASSPRVGGSGYTF; cdr3_nt: TGTGCCAGCTCACCACGTGTAGGGGGGTCTGGCTACACCTTC; v_call: TRBV18; cdr3_length: 14; d_call: -; clone_size: -; j_call: TRBJ1-2
cdr3_aa: CASSLSSWGETQYF; cdr3_nt: TGTGCCAGCAGTTTATCCAGCTGGGGAGAGACCCAGTACTTC; v_call: TRBV27; cdr3_length: 14; d_call: -; clone_size: few; j_call: TRBJ2-5
cdr3_aa: CASKNLGVFGELFF; cdr3_nt: TGTGCCAGCAAGAATCTCGGGGTGTTCGGGGAGCTGTTTTTT; v_call: TRBV2; cdr3_length: 14; d_call: -; clone_size: -; j_call: TRBJ2-2
cdr3_aa: CASSSPGQRNYGYTF; cdr3_nt: TGTGCCAGCAGTTCTCCGGGACAGAGGAACTATGGCTACACCTTC; v_call: TRBV6-6; cdr3_length: 15; d_call: TRBD1; clone_size: -; j_call: TRBJ1-2
cdr3_aa: CASSLALTSKSSYNEQFF; cdr3_nt: TGTGCCAGCAGCTTAGCGCTGACTAGCAAGAGCTCCTACAATGAGCAGTTCTTC; v_call: TRBV7-2; cdr3_length: 18; d_call: TRBD2; clone_size: -; j_call: TRBJ2-1
cdr3_aa: CSVGDSGTGSEKLFF; cdr3_nt: TGCAGCGTTGGAGACTCCGGGACAGGGTCTGAAAAACTGTTTTTT; v_call: TRBV29-1; cdr3_length: 15; d_call: TRBD1; clone_size: -; j_call: TRBJ1-4
cdr3_aa: CASSWFGGGSEAFF; cdr3_nt: TGTGCCAGCAGTTGGTTTGGAGGGGGCTCTGAAGCTTTCTTT; v_call: TRBV25-1; cdr3_length: 14; d_call: TRBD1; clone_size: -; j_call: TRBJ1-1
cdr3_aa: CASSVEGTSGPPQYF; cdr3_nt: TGTGCCAGCAGCGTAGAAGGGACTAGCGGGCCACCCCAGTACTTC; v_call: TRBV9; cdr3_length: 15; d_call: TRBD2; clone_size: -; j_call: TRBJ2-5
cdr3_aa: CASSVAGFGGTGSLEQYF; cdr3_nt: TGTGCCAGCAGCGTAGCGGGATTTGGTGGGACAGGGTCCCTCGAGCAGTACTTC; v_call: TRBV9; cdr3_length: 18; d_call: TRBD1; clone_size: -; j_call: TRBJ2-7
cdr3_aa: CASKDRARETEEKLFF; cdr3_nt: TGTGCCAGCAAAGACCGGGCCCGTGAGACGGAAGAAAAACTGTTTTTT; v_call: TRBV2; cdr3_length: 16; d_call: -; clone_size: -; j_call: TRBJ1-4
cdr3_aa: CASSLRPGSYGYTF; cdr3_nt: TGTGCCAGCAGCCTCAGACCGGGCTCTTATGGCTACACCTTC; v_call: TRBV5-6; cdr3_length: 14; d_call: -; clone_size: -; j_call: TRBJ1-2
cdr3_aa: CAWSRRTSGNYEQYF; cdr3_nt: TGTGCCTGGAGTCGCCGGACTAGCGGGAACTACGAGCAGTACTTC; v_call: TRBV30; cdr3_length: 15; d_call: TRBD2; clone_size: -; j_call: TRBJ2-7
cdr3_aa: CASQLAGGPVDTQYF; cdr3_nt: TGTGCCAGTCAACTCGCGGGAGGGCCGGTAGATACGCAGTATTTT; v_call: TRBV6-5; cdr3_length: 15; d_call: TRBD2; clone_size: -; j_call: TRBJ2-3
cdr3_aa: CASSSRTSGRVNTGELFF; cdr3_nt: TGTGCCAGCAGTTCCCGGACTAGCGGGAGGGTCAACACCGGGGAGCTGTTTTTT; v_call: TRBV28; cdr3_length: 18; d_call: TRBD2; clone_size: -; j_call: TRBJ2-2
cdr3_aa: CASSLGTGFSYEQYF; cdr3_nt: TGTGCCAGCAGCTTAGGGACAGGGTTCTCCTACGAGCAGTACTTC; v_call: TRBV11-2; cdr3_length: 15; d_call: TRBD1; clone_size: -; j_call: TRBJ2-7
cdr3_aa: CASRSDLGHRGSEQYF; cdr3_nt: TGCGCCAGCAGGAGTGATTTGGGGCACAGGGGTTCCGAGCAGTACTTC; v_call: TRBV5-1; cdr3_length: 16; d_call: TRBD1; clone_size: -; j_call: TRBJ2-7
cdr3_aa: CASSLSLRLAGIYNEQFF; cdr3_nt: TGTGCCAGCAGCTTATCCCTCAGACTAGCGGGAATATACAATGAGCAGTTCTTC; v_call: TRBV7-2; cdr3_length: 18; d_call: TRBD2; clone_size: -; j_call: TRBJ2-1
cdr3_aa: CASSAPGTRAYEQFF; cdr3_nt: TGTGCCAGCAGCGCTCCCGGGACTAGGGCCTATGAGCAGTTCTTC; v_call: TRBV5-4; cdr3_length: 15; d_call: TRBD2; clone_size: -; j_call: TRBJ2-1
cdr3_aa: CASSLGRGRGYEQYF; cdr3_nt: TGTGCCAGCAGCTTAGGCCGGGGGCGCGGCTACGAGCAGTACTTC; v_call: TRBV11-3; cdr3_length: 15; d_call: -; clone_size: -; j_call: TRBJ2-7
cdr3_aa: CSVGSGNTEAFF; cdr3_nt: TGCAGCGTTGGGTCTGGGAACACTGAAGCTTTCTTT; v_call: TRBV29-1; cdr3_length: 12; d_call: -; clone_size: -; j_call: TRBJ1-1
cdr3_aa: CASSGIPSTNEQFF; cdr3_nt: TGTGCCAGCAGTGGTATACCATCAACGAATGAGCAGTTCTTC; v_call: TRBV28; cdr3_length: 14; d_call: -; clone_size: few; j_call: TRBJ2-1
cdr3_aa: CASSLRRTSGSYEQYF; cdr3_nt: TGCGCCAGCAGCCTCCGTCGGACTAGCGGTTCCTACGAGCAGTACTTC; v_call: TRBV4-1; cdr3_length: 16; d_call: TRBD2; clone_size: -; j_call: TRBJ2-7
cdr3_aa: CASSVGTSPRSSYNEQFF; cdr3_nt: TGCGCCAGCAGCGTCGGGACTAGCCCTAGGAGCTCCTACAATGAGCAGTTCTTC; v_call: TRBV5-1; cdr3_length: 18; d_call: TRBD2; clone_size: -; j_call: TRBJ2-1
cdr3_aa: CASSVGGQVSYEQYF; cdr3_nt: TGTGCCAGCAGTGTTGGGGGACAGGTCTCCTACGAGCAGTACTTC; v_call: TRBV28; cdr3_length: 15; d_call: TRBD1; clone_size: -; j_call: TRBJ2-7
cdr3_aa: CASSVGGANTEAFF; cdr3_nt: TGTGCCAGCAGTGTTGGGGGCGCGAACACTGAAGCTTTCTTT; v_call: TRBV25-1; cdr3_length: 14; d_call: -; clone_size: -; j_call: TRBJ1-1
cdr3_aa: CASSVDWGENGELFF; cdr3_nt: TGTGCCAGCAGCGTAGACTGGGGTGAGAACGGGGAGCTGTTTTTT; v_call: TRBV9; cdr3_length: 15; d_call: -; clone_size: -; j_call: TRBJ2-2
cdr3_aa: CASSSRQTMQPQHF; cdr3_nt: TGTGCCAGTAGTTCGAGGCAGACTATGCAGCCCCAGCATTTT; v_call: TRBV19; cdr3_length: 14; d_call: -; clone_size: -; j_call: TRBJ1-5
cdr3_aa: CAWGTENTEAFF; cdr3_nt: TGTGCCTGGGGGACGGAGAACACTGAAGCTTTCTTT; v_call: TRBV30; cdr3_length: 12; d_call: -; clone_size: -; j_call: TRBJ1-1
cdr3_aa: CASSPEVGWGTQYF; cdr3_nt: TGTGCCAGCAGCCCTGAAGTGGGTTGGGGGACCCAGTACTTC; v_call: TRBV4-2; cdr3_length: 14; d_call: -; clone_size: -; j_call: TRBJ2-5
cdr3_aa: CSVVKRDRVFEQYF; cdr3_nt: TGCAGCGTTGTCAAGCGGGACAGGGTCTTCGAGCAGTACTTC; v_call: TRBV29-1; cdr3_length: 14; d_call: TRBD1; clone_size: -; j_call: TRBJ2-7
cdr3_aa: CAWGYSGAAYEQYF; cdr3_nt: TGTGCCTGGGGTTACTCGGGGGCGGCCTACGAGCAGTACTTC; v_call: TRBV30; cdr3_length: 14; d_call: -; clone_size: -; j_call: TRBJ2-7
cdr3_aa: CASSLYYKQYF; cdr3_nt: TGTGCCAGCAGTTTATACTACAAGCAGTACTTC; v_call: TRBV27; cdr3_length: 11; d_call: -; clone_size: -; j_call: TRBJ2-7
cdr3_aa: CASSPGLAGSGELFF; cdr3_nt: TGTGCCAGCAGCCCAGGACTAGCGGGATCCGGGGAGCTGTTTTTT; v_call: TRBV28; cdr3_length: 15; d_call: TRBD2; clone_size: -; j_call: TRBJ2-2
cdr3_aa: CASIPGTGHHYEQYF; cdr3_nt: TGTGCCAGCATCCCCGGGACAGGACACCACTACGAGCAGTACTTC; v_call: TRBV6-6; cdr3_length: 15; d_call: TRBD1; clone_size: -; j_call: TRBJ2-7
cdr3_aa: CASSSDRVVGNQPQHF; cdr3_nt: TGTGCCAGCAGCTCCGACAGGGTGGTTGGCAATCAGCCCCAGCATTTT; v_call: TRBV7-2; cdr3_length: 16; d_call: TRBD1; clone_size: -; j_call: TRBJ1-5
cdr3_aa: CASSLGAYYEQYF; cdr3_nt: TGTGCCAGCAGCCTGGGGGCATACTACGAGCAGTACTTC; v_call: TRBV27; cdr3_length: 13; d_call: -; clone_size: few; j_call: TRBJ2-7
cdr3_aa: CAGRVDRGFSDTQYF; cdr3_nt: TGTGCCGGCAGAGTGGACAGGGGGTTTTCAGATACGCAGTATTTT; v_call: TRBV7-2; cdr3_length: 15; d_call: TRBD1; clone_size: -; j_call: TRBJ2-3